This entry lists 25 T cell receptor beta chains sequenced from one sample in a study of cytomegalovirus exposure and HLA in healthy donors. A multiplex PCR was run with 60 Vbeta primers and 13 Jbeta primers. TCRdb's copy holds only in-frame clones and misses some; the assay was immunoSEQ multiplex PCR. Among some 120,000 clones, about 11% were seen once, and the ten largest hold roughly 4.2%. Input material: PBMCs. The receptor set was obtained from a young woman in good health and CMV-seropositive.

The gene calls are TRBV5-1 and TRBJ2-7; TRBD2 agrees at 7 bases. This CDR3 has 15 residues. Looked up from germline, CDR1 is SGHRS and CDR2 is YFSETQ. Trimming removed 4 bases from V and 2 bases from J; junction bases left unmatched: 9. This CDR3 is CASSPGGGVPYEQYF. Written as DNA, the CDR3 is TGCGCCAGCAGCCCTGGGGGGGGAGTACCCTACGAGCAGTACTTC.

There are a few counts of this clone. The J gene is TRBJ2-7, the V gene TRBV19, with a weak D call TRBD1 (6 bases). Germline V CDR1 and CDR2: LNHDA, SQIVND (reference sequence). V shed 6 bases and J shed 2 bases, with 14 bases lying between them. This CDR3 contains 14 residues. CDR3 nucleotide sequence: TGTGCCAGTAGCCCCACCGGACAGACCTACGAGCAGTACTTC. It is translated as CASSPTGQTYEQYF.

This chain links TRBV4-1 with TRBJ2-7; 14 nucleotides align to TRBD2. V lost 4 bases to trimming and J lost 3 bases; unmatched junction nucleotides: 11. Germline V lookup: CDR1 MGHRA, CDR2 YSYEKL. The CDR3 has 18 amino acids. The CDR3 protein is CASSPEGLAGGPSYEQYF. DNA of the CDR3: TGCGCCAGCAGCCCCGAAGGACTAGCGGGAGGACCCAGCTACGAGCAGTACTTC.

This clone has only a few counts. At one boundary the junction diverges from the germline segment, which might be a read error. The genes are TRBV7-7 and TRBJ2-1; 7 bases are a match to TRBD2. Germline V gene sequence: CDR1 SSHAT, CDR2 FNYEAQ (reference sequence). CDR3 length equals 15 residues. CDR3 in DNA: TGTGCTAGCAGCTTAGGCAGCGGGAATTACAATGAGCAGTTCTTC. Residues: CASSLGSGNYNEQFF.

This clone has only a few counts. Different DNA sequences within this sample yield the same CDR3. The CDR3 coding sequence is TGTGCCAGCAGCCTTAGGGGCCTCCAGGATACGCAGTATTTT. Its translation is CASSLRGLQDTQYF. The genes are TRBV5-6 and TRBJ2-3, with a weak D call TRBD1 (5 bases). Germline V gene lookup returns CDR1 SGHDT and CDR2 YYEEEE. V lost 4 bases and J 6 bases, leaving 15 bases between the germline ends. There are 14 residues in the CDR3.

This chain uses TRBV4-2 with TRBJ2-1, with D possibly being TRBD2 (5 bases). This CDR3 comprises 13 residues. Trimming removed 2 bases at V and 5 bases at J, with 7 bases between. Germline CDR1 reads LGHNA; CDR2 reads YNFKEQ. The CDR3: CASSQSGNNEQFF. In DNA, the CDR3 is TGTGCCAGCAGCCAAAGCGGCAACAATGAGCAGTTCTTC.

The genes are TRBV18 and TRBJ1-1; D ambiguous. Germline CDR1 is KGHSH and CDR2 is LQKENI. Between the trimmed V and J ends, which lost 4 bases and 7 bases, there was a span of 7 bases. The CDR3 contains 11 residues. Written as DNA, the CDR3 is TGTGCCAGCTCACTTGAGATTGAAGCTTTCTTT. Translation: CASSLEIEAFF.

This clone was seen more than once but under ten times. The chain links TRBV6-4 to TRBJ2-1; 11 nucleotides line up with TRBD2. This CDR3 region has 14 residues. V lost 4 bases and J lost 9; bases outside the gene matches: 5. Germline V gene sequence: CDR1 MRHNA, CDR2 SNTAGT. This CDR3 reads CASSVVAGGSEQFF. The CDR3 nucleotides are TGTGCCAGCAGTGTAGTAGCGGGGGGGAGTGAGCAGTTCTTC.

A few counts support this clone. The genes are TRBV7-9 and TRBJ2-3; 8 positions agree with TRBD2. The CDR3 is 15 residues long. CDR1 SEHNR and CDR2 FQNEAQ come from the germline V gene (reference sequence). The V and J ends lost 5 bases and 3 bases, in that order; junction bases with no gene match: 7. In nucleotides, the CDR3 is TGTGCCAGCAGCATCCCGGGACTAGTGACAGATACGCAGTATTTT. Its protein is CASSIPGLVTDTQYF. Filled out from reference TRBV7-9 and TRBJ2-3, the complete variable domain reads DTGVSQNPRHKITKRGQNVTFRCDPISEHNRLYWYRQTLGQGPEFLTYFQNEAQLEKSRLLSDRFSAERPKGSFSTLEIQRTEQGDSAMYLCASSIPGLVTDTQYFGPGTRLTVL.

Details on this clone: One junction end disagrees with the germline gene, perhaps due to a read error. This sequence joins TRBV11-2 and TRBJ1-1; D is undetermined. The CDR3 totals 16 residues. CDR1 SGHAT and CDR2 FQNNGV come from the germline V gene. CDR3 protein: CASTLTRRKGSTEAFF. CDR3 DNA sequence: TGTGCCAGCACCTTAACGAGGCGGAAAGGAAGCACTGAAGCTTTCTTT.

This rearrangement joins TRBV29-1 to TRBJ2-5, with D perhaps matching TRBD2 (7 bases). Between the trimmed V and J ends, which lost 4 bases and 4 bases, there was a span of 13 bases. The length of the CDR3 is 13 residues. Germline loops: CDR1 SQVTM, CDR2 ANQGSEA. The CDR3 sequence is CSVAGGAGETQYF. CDR3 nucleotide sequence: TGCAGCGTTGCGGGGGGCGCAGGAGAGACCCAGTACTTC.

The chain combines TRBV30 with TRBJ1-2; the D is unclear. Germline V gene sequence: CDR1 GTSNPN, CDR2 SVGIG (reference sequence). V was clipped by 1 base and J by 6 bases, with 6 bases between them. This CDR3 spans 11 amino acids. DNA for the CDR3: TGTGCCTGGAGTGCCGCGAATGGCTACACCTTC. Protein: CAWSAANGYTF.

This chain links TRBV7-9 with TRBJ1-1; D is ambiguous. Germline V lookup: CDR1 SEHNR, CDR2 FQNEAQ (reference sequence). Trimming removed 0 bases from V and 0 bases from J, with 8 bases in between. CDR3 size: 15 residues. The CDR3 sequence is CASSLASQMNTEAFF. The CDR3, as DNA: TGTGCCAGCAGCTTAGCGAGCCAAATGAACACTGAAGCTTTCTTT.

This clone showed up just a few times. Additional DNA sequences in this sample encode the identical CDR3. The genes are TRBV19 and TRBJ1-5, with a tentative D call TRBD1 (5 bases). Trimming shortened V by 3 bases and J by 7 bases, and 7 bases separated the two germline ends. Looked up from germline, CDR1 is LNHDA and CDR2 is SQIVND (reference sequence). This CDR3 comprises 12 residues. This CDR3 reads CASSIGGQPQHF. CDR3 in DNA: TGTGCCAGTAGTATTGGGGGGCAGCCCCAGCATTTT.

This clone was seen more than once but under ten times. This chain links TRBV4-1 with TRBJ2-7; perhaps TRBD1 as D (6 bases). The V gene's germline CDR1 is MGHRA and CDR2 YSYEKL. This CDR3 has 15 residues. With 1 base removed from V and 7 bases from J, the gap between germline ends came to 17 bases. The CDR3 nucleotides are TGCGCCAGCAGCCAAGGGTTCAGGGTAGGGGGAGAGCAGTACTTC. Protein product: CASSQGFRVGGEQYF.

This clone was counted between two and nine times. The V gene is TRBV7-9, the J gene TRBJ2-1; 15 bases agree with TRBD2. This CDR3 region has 16 residues. V shed 5 bases and J 7 bases; nucleotides not matched to a gene: 6. Germline CDR1 reads SEHNR; CDR2 reads FQNEAQ (reference sequence). Written as DNA, the CDR3 is TGTGCCAGCAGCCCCCGGACTAGCGGGAGGGAAAATGAGCAGTTCTTC. This sequence encodes CASSPRTSGRENEQFF.

The rearrangement uses TRBV2 and TRBJ2-3, with TRBD2 matching over 8 bases. The CDR3 sequence is 15 residues long. Germline V gives CDR1 SNHLY, CDR2 FYNNEI. V was clipped by 5 bases and J by 2 bases; unmatched bases: 6. The CDR3 loop reads CASSPDSGNTDTQYF. The CDR3 region has the DNA TGTGCCAGCAGTCCCGATAGCGGGAACACAGATACGCAGTATTTT.

This clone was counted between two and nine times. One end of the junction is discordant with germline, which a read error may explain. The CDR3 DNA is TGTGCCCGCAGCTTGACTAGCGGGAGCTACGAGCAGTACTTC. Protein: CARSLTSGSYEQYF. The J gene is TRBJ2-7, the V gene TRBV5-6, with 12 bases matching TRBD2. The V gene's germline CDR1 is SGHDT and CDR2 YYEEEE. The CDR3 length is 14 residues. The whole variable domain, filled in from reference TRBV5-6 and TRBJ2-7, reads DAGVTQSPTHLIKTRGQQVTLRCSPKSGHDTVSWYQQALGQGPQFIFQYYEEEERQRGNFPDRFSGHQFPNYSSELNVNALLLGDSALYLCARSLTSGSYEQYFGPGTRLTVT.

This clone was seen a few times. The chain couples TRBV5-8 to TRBJ1-5; a weak D match, TRBD1 (5 bases). CDR3 size: 17 residues. Trimming took 3 bases from V and 1 from J, leaving 17 bases between them. Germline V gene data show CDR1 as SGHTS and CDR2 as YDEGEE. CDR3 coding DNA: TGTGCCAGCAGCTCTTACCGCGGGGGAGGCAGCAATCAGCCCCAGCATTTT. Translated: CASSSYRGGGSNQPQHF. Supplemented by reference TRBV5-8 and TRBJ1-5, the full variable domain reads EAGVTQSPTHLIKTRGQQATLRCSPISGHTSVYWYQQALGLGLQFLLWYDEGEERNRGNFPPRFSGRQFPNYSSELNVNALELEDSALYLCASSSYRGGGSNQPQHFGDGTRLSIL.

The V gene is TRBV7-9, the J gene TRBJ2-7; tentatively, D is TRBD2 (6 bases). CDR3 length: 16 residues. The germline gives CDR1 SEHNR, CDR2 FQNEAQ (reference sequence). V lost 4 bases and J 3 bases, leaving 19 bases between the germline ends. CDR3 in amino acids: CASSSTQAGLVYEQYF. CDR3 nucleotides: TGTGCCAGCAGCTCTACTCAGGCGGGATTAGTCTACGAGCAGTACTTC.

This clone has more than one count but fewer than ten. This sequence joins TRBV21-1 and TRBJ2-7; no check of the table's D call, TRBD2, against the DNA was made. TRBV21-1 is a pseudogene. The CDR3 sequence is 19 residues long. CDR3 sequence: CASSKLRLADLPDSYEQYF. CDR3 coding DNA: TGTGCCAGCAGCAAACTGAGACTAGCGGACCTACCCGACTCCTACGAGCAGTACTTC.

This clone showed up just a few times. The chain employs TRBV7-2 and TRBJ2-7; a weak D match, TRBD1 (6 bases). Germline CDR1 is SGHTA and CDR2 is FQGNSA. CDR3 length: 14 amino acids. Trimming shortened V by 1 base and J by 4 bases, and 11 bases separated the two germline ends. DNA for the CDR3: TGTGCCAGCAGCTTAGGAGCAGGGGCGTACGAGCAGTACTTC. Translating gives CASSLGAGAYEQYF. Full variable domain (missing parts from reference TRBV7-2 and TRBJ2-7): GAGVSQSPSNKVTEKGKDVELRCDPISGHTALYWYRQSLGQGLEFLIYFQGNSAPDKSGLPSDRFSAERTGGSVSTLTIQRTQQEDSAVYLCASSLGAGAYEQYFGPGTRLTVT.

This chain links TRBV7-8 with TRBJ1-5; 10 bases line up with TRBD1. The V gene's germline CDR1 is SGHVS and CDR2 FQNEAQ. V lost 3 bases and J lost 4; bases outside the gene matches: 0. The CDR3 is 14 residues long. The CDR3 DNA is TGTGCCAGCAGCTTGGACAGGGGGAATCAGCCCCAGCATTTT. Its translation is CASSLDRGNQPQHF.

This clone was picked up a small number of times. The chain uses TRBV5-6 and TRBJ1-5; a possible D gene is TRBD1 (6 bases). With 2 bases removed from V and 4 bases from J, the gap between germline ends came to 10 bases. CDR1 is SGHDT, CDR2 YYEEEE, per germline. The CDR3 has 14 residues. DNA for the CDR3: TGTGCCAGCAGCTTCGGACAGCTAAATCAGCCCCAGCATTTT. This sequence encodes CASSFGQLNQPQHF.

This clone is labeled medium-sized. This chain joins TRBV4-2 and TRBJ2-6; the D is unclear. CDR3 length equals 15 residues. Trimming pared 1 base from V and 0 bases from J, leaving 4 bases between. Germline-derived CDR1 and CDR2 are LGHNA and YNFKEQ. CDR3 amino acids: CASSQGLSGANVLTF. The CDR3 DNA sequence: TGTGCCAGCAGCCAAGGACTCTCTGGGGCCAACGTCCTGACTTTC.